A selection of T cell receptor beta chains follows, all from one sample in a study of memory CD4+ T cells and cytomegalovirus serostatus. TCRdb keeps only in-frame clones here, not all; method: immunoSEQ multiplex PCR. The data show over 65,000 clones, 80% seen once. The sequenced sample was memory CD4+ T cells from blood. The receptors were gathered from an adult in good health and CMV-seronegative. Both conserved end residues are part of each CDR3. The D gene is left open where the match is weak. Clone size is not always given. Where it is, it says once, few, many or a class for expanded clones.

V gene	J gene	D gene	clone size	CDR3 protein	CDR3 DNA
TRBV5-1	TRBJ2-5	TRBD2	NA	CASSTTGTSGGAGETQYF	TGCGCCAGCAGCACGACCGGGACTAGCGGGGGGGCCGGAGAGACCCAGTACTTC
TRBV7-9	TRBJ1-4	NA	NA	CASSLQTNEKLFF	TGTGCCAGCAGCTTACAAACAAATGAAAAACTGTTTTTT
TRBV19	TRBJ1-5	NA	NA	CASSIVEQDSNQPQHF	TGTGCCAGTAGTATAGTGGAACAGGATAGCAATCAGCCCCAGCATTTT
TRBV7-3	TRBJ1-1	NA	NA	CASSLSGQMNTEAFF	TGTGCCAGCAGCTTAAGCGGACAGATGAACACTGAAGCTTTCTTT
TRBV4-1	TRBJ2-2	TRBD2	NA	CASSQEWGGANTGELFF	TGCGCCAGCAGCCAAGAATGGGGGGGGGCGAACACCGGGGAGCTGTTTTTT
TRBV7-3	TRBJ2-5	NA	NA	CASSLGPAETQYF	TGTGCCAGCAGCTTAGGACCCGCTGAGACCCAGTACTTC
TRBV19	TRBJ1-5	NA	once	CATGLPLNQPQHF	TGTGCCACCGGCCTTCCCCTCAATCAGCCCCAGCATTTT
TRBV7-9	TRBJ2-6	NA	NA	CASSQPSISGANVLTF	TGTGCCAGCAGCCAGCCTTCAATTTCTGGGGCCAACGTCCTGACTTTC
TRBV6-5	TRBJ1-1	NA	NA	CASSYQRHRTEAFF	TGTGCCAGCAGTTACCAACGACATCGGACTGAAGCTTTCTTT
TRBV5-1	TRBJ2-6	NA	NA	CASSLASTDSSGANVLTF	TGCGCCAGCAGCTTGGCTTCGACAGACTCTTCTGGGGCCAACGTCCTGACTTTC
TRBV14	TRBJ1-2	NA	NA	CASSQGGTGHRHGYTF	TGTGCCAGCAGCCAAGGAGGAACAGGGCACCGCCATGGCTACACCTTC
TRBV5-6	TRBJ2-5	NA	NA	CASSLVAVLETQYF	TGTGCCAGCAGCTTGGTGGCGGTTCTGGAGACCCAGTACTTC
TRBV2	TRBJ1-4	NA	NA	CASMRDTNEKLFF	TGTGCCAGCATGCGGGACACTAATGAAAAACTGTTTTTT
TRBV20-1	TRBJ1-2	NA	few	CSARSGAGYTF	TGCAGTGCTAGATCAGGGGCTGGCTACACCTTC
TRBV27	TRBJ2-6	TRBD1	NA	CASRPTGGGANVLTF	TGTGCCAGCAGACCGACAGGGGGCGGGGCCAACGTCCTGACTTTC